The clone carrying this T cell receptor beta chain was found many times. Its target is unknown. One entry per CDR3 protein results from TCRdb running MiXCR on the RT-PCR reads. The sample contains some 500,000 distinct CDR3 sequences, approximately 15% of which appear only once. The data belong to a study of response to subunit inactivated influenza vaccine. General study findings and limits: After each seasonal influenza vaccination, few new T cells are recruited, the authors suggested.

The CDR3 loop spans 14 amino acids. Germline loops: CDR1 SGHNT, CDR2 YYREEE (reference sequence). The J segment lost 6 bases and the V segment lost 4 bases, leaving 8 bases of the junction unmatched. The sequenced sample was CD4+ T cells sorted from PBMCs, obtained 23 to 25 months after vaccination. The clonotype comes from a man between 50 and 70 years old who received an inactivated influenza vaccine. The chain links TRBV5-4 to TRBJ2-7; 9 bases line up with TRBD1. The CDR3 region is CASSPRTGEGEQYF. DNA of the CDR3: TGTGCCAGCAGCCCAAGGACAGGGGAAGGCGAGCAGTACTTC.